This TCR beta chain appears in the sequencing data of a study of Graves' ophthalmopathy and Graves' hyperthyroidism. This clonotype showed up many times. Its antigen is as yet unknown. Beta-chain TCR CDR3 regions were amplified from RNA transcripts. Second-round multiplex PCR followed a first-round RT-PCR using HTBI primers. TCRdb passed the multiplex PCR reads through MiXCR, listing each CDR3 protein once. The sample shows approximately 480,000 distinct CDR3 sequences, about an eighth of them seen only once. Ophthalmopathy cases showed moderate-to-severe activity, scoring CAS ≥3 and NOSPECS ≥4, with duration under 3 months. Per germline, CDR1 GTSNPN and CDR2 SVGIG (reference sequence). CDR3 length equals 13 residues. Unmatched junction bases numbered 3, after V lost 1 base and J lost 11 bases. Findings and limits, study-wide: Most expanded clonotypes in thyroid above 0.001 frequency also showed up in blood.

The TCR comes from a woman in her thirties with Graves' ophthalmopathy. This sequence joins TRBV30 and TRBJ1-6; 9 bases map to TRBD1. Material: blood. The DNA of the CDR3 is TGTGCCTGGAGTGGGGACAGGGTGCCACCCCTCCACTTT. Translation gives CAWSGDRVPPLHF.